The 25 T cell receptor beta chains reported below all come from one sample, sequenced in a study of blood T cells in healthy people across ages (dated by TCRdb to about 2015). The library was produced with 5' RACE. A second PCR of roughly 7 to 11 cycles was run with a J-beta primer mix and a sample-barcoded 5' primer. The public sequencing data were trimmed at Q25 with fastp and processed into clonotypes with MiXCR by TCRdb, which kept only in-frame beta chains. Here each entry gathers all rows of one CDR3 protein and keeps the most common genes and DNA. The sample table lists 1.5 million to 2 million distinct CDR3 sequences, roughly two fifths of them with a count of one. 20% to 25% of the sample rests with the top ten. The specimen was blood. The receptors were sampled from a human donor in good health.

V gene TRBV29-1 combines with J gene TRBJ2-3; the match to TRBD2 covers 7 bases. Germline trimming cut 5 bases from V and 5 bases from J; bases unmatched to any gene: 13. This CDR3 is built from 15 residues. CDR1 is SQVTM, CDR2 ANQGSEA, per germline. The CDR3 loop reads CSVNAAGVGVDTQYF. The CDR3 region has the DNA TGCAGCGTTAACGCGGCGGGGGTTGGGGTAGATACGCAGTATTTT.

This chain uses TRBV5-1 with TRBJ2-1, with D unclear. The V end was cut by 4 bases, the J end by 7 bases, with 9 bases between. The CDR3 is made up of 12 amino acids. The germline gives CDR1 SGHRS, CDR2 YFSETQ. The CDR3 nucleotides are TGCGCCAGCAGCAGAGCAGTAAATGAGCAGTTCTTC. Its translation is CASSRAVNEQFF.

The chain joins TRBV7-2 to TRBJ1-1; D gene unclear. CDR3 length: 14 residues. Trimming took off 1 base at V and 4 bases at J, with 10 bases between the two ends. The germline V gene encodes CDR1 SGHTA and CDR2 FQGNSA. CDR3 nucleotides: TGTGCCAGCAGCTTAGTGTCTACGAGCACTGAAGCTTTCTTT. It translates to CASSLVSTSTEAFF.

This clonotype showed up just a few times. The chain's CDR3 is CASSRRQGGVGGSGYEQYF. CDR3 in DNA: TGTGCCAGCAGCCGACGACAGGGAGGAGTCGGGGGCTCTGGGTACGAGCAGTACTTC. This sequence joins TRBV7-6 and TRBJ2-7; D possibly corresponds to TRBD1 (7 bases). CDR1 is SGHVS and CDR2 is FNYEAQ in the germline V gene. The CDR3 is made up of 19 amino acids. V dropped 5 bases and J dropped 4 bases, with 30 bases sitting between them.

V and J are TRBV28 and TRBJ1-5; D remains unclear. The CDR3 contains 11 residues. Per germline, CDR1 MDHEN and CDR2 SYDVKM. V shed 4 bases and J shed 5 bases, with 3 bases lying between them. The CDR3 DNA sequence: TGTGCCAGCAGTTGGGATCAGCCCCAGCATTTT. It codes for CASSWDQPQHF.

This clonotype has only a few counts. V gene TRBV9 combines with J gene TRBJ2-7, with 7 bases lining up with TRBD1. The CDR3 is 15 residues long. The J segment lost 2 bases and the V segment lost 1 base, leaving 6 bases of the junction unmatched. Germline V CDR1 and CDR2: SGDLS, YYNGEE. In DNA, the CDR3 is TGTGCCAGCAGCGTAAGGGGGCAGGGGCCCTACGAGCAGTACTTC. Translation gives CASSVRGQGPYEQYF.

The chain employs TRBV5-4 and TRBJ2-7; 8 bases are shared with TRBD2. The germline V gene encodes CDR1 SGHNT and CDR2 YYREEE (reference sequence). There are 15 residues in the CDR3. Unmatched junction bases numbered 10, after V lost 4 bases and J lost 4 bases. CDR3 amino acids: CASSPGLAARYEQYF. The CDR3 nucleotides read TGTGCCAGCAGCCCAGGACTAGCTGCTCGGTACGAGCAGTACTTC.

In this sample, this clonotype turned up many times. The CDR3: CASSLGSGTYNEQFF. CDR3 nucleotide sequence: TGTGCCAGCAGCTTGGGGTCAGGGACGTACAATGAGCAGTTCTTC. V is TRBV5-5 and J is TRBJ2-1; D tentatively fits TRBD1 or TRBD2 (5 bases each). The germline CDR1 and CDR2 sequences are SGHKS and YYEKEE (reference sequence). V dropped 0 bases and J dropped 4 bases, with 11 bases sitting between them. This CDR3 has 15 amino acids.

This chain joins TRBV12-3 or TRBV12-4 and TRBJ2-3; 7 bases are shared with TRBD1. Unmatched junction bases numbered 9, after V lost 9 bases and J lost 0 bases. This CDR3 contains 15 residues. The CDR3: CASSGTAVSTDTQYF. The CDR3 DNA reads as TGTGCCAGTTCGGGGACAGCTGTGAGCACAGATACGCAGTATTTT.

The chain combines TRBV4-1 with TRBJ2-7, with D perhaps TRBD1 (5 bases). V was clipped by 1 base and J by 6 bases, with 13 bases between them. CDR3 length: 14 amino acids. CDR1 MGHRA and CDR2 YSYEKL come from the germline V gene. The CDR3 is CASSQGIRTGEQYF. The CDR3, as DNA: TGCGCCAGCAGCCAAGGAATCCGAACAGGCGAGCAGTACTTC.

Many counts were recorded for this clonotype. This chain connects TRBV29-1 to TRBJ2-5; unclear D gene. The CDR3 is 13 amino acids. CDR1 and CDR2 from the germline V gene are SQVTM and ANQGSEA. Trimming took 5 bases from V and 1 from J, leaving 11 bases between them. Written as DNA, the CDR3 is TGCAGCGTTACCCCCAGAATCCAAGAGACCCAGTACTTC. It codes for CSVTPRIQETQYF.

The gene calls are TRBV4-2 and TRBJ2-1, with a tentative D call TRBD1 (6 bases). Germline V lookup: CDR1 LGHNA, CDR2 YNFKEQ. CDR3 length: 14 residues. Trimming removed 4 bases from V and 5 bases from J, with 12 bases in between. The CDR3 spells CASSLGATHNEQFF. CDR3 bases: TGTGCCAGCAGCCTGGGGGCTACTCACAATGAGCAGTTCTTC.

The genes are TRBV29-1 and TRBJ2-1; a possible D gene is TRBD1 (5 bases). Germline values: CDR1 SQVTM, CDR2 ANQGSEA. The CDR3 consists of 13 residues. Trimming removed 7 bases from V and 5 bases from J, with 15 bases in between. CDR3 sequence: CSAGASSDNEQFF. In DNA, the CDR3 is TGCAGCGCTGGGGCCTCTTCCGACAATGAGCAGTTCTTC.

The rearrangement links TRBV4-1 to TRBJ2-7; the D is unclear. This CDR3 is built from 13 residues. V dropped 4 bases and J dropped 7 bases, with 14 bases sitting between them. The germline V gene has CDR1 MGHRA and CDR2 YSYEKL. The CDR3 here is CASSREVLREQYF. The CDR3 bases are TGCGCCAGCAGCCGAGAGGTCCTTAGGGAGCAGTACTTC.

This clonotype was observed at least ten times. The chain combines TRBV4-3 with TRBJ1-5; D is uncertain. This CDR3 is built from 15 residues. With 0 bases removed from V and 2 bases from J, the gap between germline ends came to 8 bases. Germline lookup yields CDR1 LGHNA and CDR2 YSLEER. For the CDR3, the DNA is TGCGCCAGCAGCCAAGATGGTGGACGCAATCAGCCCCAGCATTTT. Translation gives CASSQDGGRNQPQHF.

This clonotype was counted once. This chain uses TRBV7-9 with TRBJ2-1, with TRBD2 matching over 8 bases. The V gene's germline CDR1 is SEHNR and CDR2 FQNEAQ (reference sequence). This CDR3 is built from 20 residues. Unmatched junction bases numbered 17, after V lost 1 base and J lost 3 bases. The CDR3 bases are TGTGCCAGCAGCTTAGTGGGGGGGCGGGGGGCCCTCATAAGCTACAATGAGCAGTTCTTC. Its protein product is CASSLVGGRGALISYNEQFF.

This clonotype was counted a few times. The V gene is TRBV12-3 or TRBV12-4, the J gene TRBJ2-4; D is perhaps TRBD1 (6 bases). Trimming stripped 5 bases from V and 4 bases from J, with 12 bases between. The CDR3 length is 14 residues. The CDR3 nucleotides are TGTGCCAGCAGTCCGGACAGAATAAAAAACATTCAGTACTTC. Protein: CASSPDRIKNIQYF.

Only a few counts were recorded for this clonotype. CDR3 nucleotides: TGTGCCAGCAGTTTATTTGATCCAGGCACAGATACGCAGTATTTT. Protein product: CASSLFDPGTDTQYF. The rearrangement joins TRBV28 to TRBJ2-3; no firm D call. The CDR3 consists of 15 residues. V dropped 1 base and J dropped 1 base, with 9 bases sitting between them. Germline V CDR1 and CDR2: MDHEN, SYDVKM. Full variable domain (outside the CDR3, taken from reference TRBV28 and TRBJ2-3): DVKVTQSSRYLVKRTGEKVFLECVQDMDHENMFWYRQDPGLGLRLIYFSYDVKMKEKGDIPEGYSVSREKKERFSLILESASTNQTSMYLCASSLFDPGTDTQYFGPGTRLTVL.

This clonotype was detected only a few times. V is TRBV10-3 and J is TRBJ1-2; D not certain. Deletions cut 2 bases from V and 4 bases from J, with 8 bases between. CDR1 is ENHRY, CDR2 SYGVKD, per germline. CDR3 length: 13 amino acids. The CDR3 sequence: CAISEPPSYGYTF. The CDR3 bases are TGTGCCATCAGTGAGCCGCCGAGCTATGGCTACACCTTC.

This chain joins TRBV12-3 or TRBV12-4 and TRBJ2-7; 10 bases agree with TRBD2. The length of the CDR3 is 14 residues. V lost 10 bases and J lost 0; bases outside the gene matches: 6. This CDR3 is CATSSSGSSYEQYF. In nucleotides, the CDR3 is TGTGCCACTTCCTCTAGCGGGAGCTCCTACGAGCAGTACTTC.

This clonotype showed up just a few times. The genes are TRBV2 and TRBJ2-6; a weak D match, TRBD2 (6 bases). The CDR3 runs to 16 residues. The germline V gene encodes CDR1 SNHLY and CDR2 FYNNEI. Trimming shortened V by 6 bases and J by 0 bases, and 12 bases separated the two germline ends. The DNA for the CDR3 is TGTGCCAGCAGCCCGGGACTGATCTCTGGGGCCAACGTCCTGACTTTC. This translates into CASSPGLISGANVLTF.

This rearrangement joins TRBV3-1 to TRBJ2-3; 8 bases align to TRBD2. The CDR3 sequence is 17 residues long. From germline, CDR1 is LGHDT and CDR2 YNNKEL (reference sequence). Trimming took 6 bases from V and 0 from J; bases not matched to a gene: 11. CDR3 in amino acids: CASRRPTGGLSTDTQYF. DNA for the CDR3: TGTGCCAGCAGACGCCCGACGGGGGGGCTTAGCACAGATACGCAGTATTTT.

The V gene is TRBV7-9, the J gene TRBJ2-5, with TRBD2 matching 7 bases. This CDR3 spans 15 amino acids. The trim removed 5 bases at V and 2 bases at J, leaving 8 bases unmatched. The V gene's germline CDR1 is SEHNR and CDR2 FQNEAQ (reference sequence). DNA of the CDR3: TGTGCCAGCAGCCCCCCCCTAGCGGTACAAGAGACCCAGTACTTC. It encodes CASSPPLAVQETQYF.

The CDR3 nucleotides are TGTGCCACCAGTGATCCGCAGGGAGACTCTGGGGCCAACGTCCTGACTTTC. Its translation: CATSDPQGDSGANVLTF. The chain links TRBV24-1 to TRBJ2-6; either TRBD1 or TRBD2 may fit D (5 bases each). This CDR3 has 17 amino acids. Germline V CDR1 and CDR2: KGHDR, SFDVKD. Trimming left V 3 bases short and J 0 bases short, with 11 bases between.

This clonotype showed up just a few times. The chain has TRBV10-3 and TRBJ1-1; maybe TRBD1 (5 bases). The CDR3 has 14 residues. CDR1 is ENHRY, CDR2 SYGVKD, per germline. Trimming stripped 4 bases from V and 5 bases from J, with 14 bases between. The CDR3 DNA reads TGTGCCATCAGTGGAGGGGTAGTATATACTGAAGCTTTCTTT. Encoded protein: CAISGGVVYTEAFF.